Sequencing of this T cell receptor beta chain was carried out in a study of vaccination and CD4 T cells after COVID-19. The overall study: Across the group, participants received two doses of either BNT162b2 or mRNA-1273 vaccine. Points from the study as a whole: Spike mono-reactivity applied to 304 of 307 vaccine-specific clones detected in convalescent patients.

Sequenced with the Oncomine TCR Beta short-read assay was DNA taken from cultured CD4+ T cells. TCRdb processed the PCR reads anew with MiXCR; each CDR3 protein has one entry. The sample records 20,000 to 30,000 distinct CDR3 sequences, around 67% being singletons. Treatment: roughly ten-day PBMC culture with coronavirus spike peptide pools or control peptides (ViraFEST assay). With respect to this clonotype: Antigen: not known.

The germline V gene encodes CDR1 LNHDA and CDR2 SQIVND (reference sequence). The CDR3 spans 14 residues. The germline V and J ends were trimmed by 5 bases and 6 bases, with 16 bases remaining between them. This chain links TRBV19 with TRBJ1-1; weak D call: TRBD1 (5 bases). The material sequenced was CD4+ T cells from blood, cultured in vitro, taken after SARS-CoV-2 vaccination. The clonotype originates from a human donor who received a COVID-19 vaccine. The CDR3 sequence is CASSPPLRGSEAFF. The CDR3 nucleotides are TGTGCCAGTAGTCCCCCCTTAAGGGGATCTGAAGCTTTCTTT.